This section outlines one T cell receptor beta chain sequence together with its context. These data come from a study of blood T cell repertoires in COVID-19. For the study at large: Acute and convalescent COVID-19 samples came from the United States, Italy and Spain. T cells, B-cell-depleted T cells, or PBMCs provided the cDNA or gDNA that served as material.

The CDR3 extends over 13 amino acids. V was cut by 3 bases and J by 4 bases, with 8 bases left in between. Study processing details: For nucleated cells, counts were estimated from reference gene primer amplification. The data were produced by immunoSEQ multiplex PCR, yet TCRdb's version contains in-frame clones alone and is incomplete. Clone size and the V and J calls come from that table; the DNA yielded D and trimming. Here the sample spans fewer than 200,000 clones, about 88% being singletons. This TCR was recovered from a man aged 60 to 69 with acute or convalescent COVID-19. Input material: peripheral blood. The J gene is TRBJ2-3, the V gene TRBV12-3 or TRBV12-4; D gene unclear. CDR3 coding DNA: TGTGCCAGCAGTTTTGTAGTGCCAGATACGCAGTATTTT. Encoded protein: CASSFVVPDTQYF.